This TCR beta chain was observed in a study of human T cells and chemical hapten exposure. Study information: Upper inner arm skin measuring approximately 2 cm by approximately 2 cm received 2% DPC for sensitization. The variation in per-sample TCR yields arose mainly from small differences in pooled library volumes. DPC 0.01% went on the upper back by patch test, with reading at 6 days.

TCRdb ran MiXCR on the RACE reads and lists one entry per CDR3 protein. The sample lists 190,000 or so distinct CDR3 sequences, around 30% seen once, with roughly 3% in the top ten. Time point in this sample: pre-sensitization, week 0. Treatment: therapeutic diphenylcyclopropenone sensitization with weekly scalp DPC. Only after blood had been drawn was each patch test applied. Per germline, CDR1 MNHEY and CDR2 SVGAGI. CDR3 length: 14 residues. V gave up 6 bases and J gave up 0 bases, with 9 bases separating them. The rearrangement uses TRBV6-5 and TRBJ2-1; D may match TRBD1 or TRBD2 (5 bases each). The TCR comes from a woman aged 25 to 45 with alopecia areata. Some clones in this sample may be carry-over from other donors' samples. The source was whole blood, collected in connection with sensitization to the hapten diphenylcyclopropenone (DPC). The DNA of the CDR3 is TGTGCCAGCAGAACTAGGGGCTCCTACAATGAGCAGTTCTTC. Amino acid sequence: CASRTRGSYNEQFF.